This TCR beta chain was sequenced for a study of control samples from healthy donors and cancer patients. Sequenced by immunoSEQ multiplex PCR; TCRdb stores in-frame clones only, minus some. The sample holds 88,000 or so clones; 85% to 95% are singletons and the top ten take around 5%. Germline V gene data show CDR1 as MRHNA and CDR2 as SNTAGT. V dropped 5 bases and J dropped 4; count of bases not matched to a gene: 4. The CDR3 spans 15 residues. The clonotype was recovered from a woman between 18 and 29 years old in good health. The chain joins TRBV6-4 to TRBJ2-1; 11 bases are shared with TRBD2. The sample taken for sequencing was blood. The CDR3 DNA follows: TGTGCCAGCAGTAAACTAGCGGGGGATTACAATGAGCAGTTCTTC. It codes for CASSKLAGDYNEQFF.